These T cell receptor beta chains were read from a single sample in a study of Graves' ophthalmopathy and Graves' hyperthyroidism. From the multiplex PCR reads, TCRdb called clonotypes with MiXCR, one entry per CDR3 protein. The top ten clones hold roughly 3.5% of a sample with hundreds of thousands of distinct CDR3 sequences, over 40% of them seen once. The sample taken for sequencing was peripheral blood. The origin of the receptors is an adult man with Graves' ophthalmopathy. CDR3s include the opening cysteine and the closing phenylalanine or tryptophan. The order of the fields is CDR3 length, J gene, clone size, D gene, V gene, CDR3 DNA, CDR3 protein. A D gene is named only where the DNA matches it firmly. Size is stated for part of the rows, as once, few or many counts, or as a class when the clone is expanded.

length: 14; J: TRBJ1-5; size: NA; D: NA; V: TRBV2; DNA: TGTGCCAGCAGTGAGGGGTATGGAGGGCAGCCCCAGCATTTT; CDR3: CASSEGYGGQPQHF
length: 14; J: TRBJ1-5; size: once; D: TRBD1; V: TRBV25-1; DNA: TGTGCCAGCGTGACAGGGGAGGGCAATCAGCCCCAGCATTTT; CDR3: CASVTGEGNQPQHF
length: 14; J: TRBJ1-5; size: many; D: NA; V: TRBV12-3/TRBV12-4; DNA: TGTGCCAGCAGTCTCGAGCCTGGCTATCAGCCCCAGCATTTT; CDR3: CASSLEPGYQPQHF
length: 15; J: TRBJ2-2; size: NA; D: NA; V: TRBV10-2; DNA: TGCGCCAGGACGGGGCCAGGGACGAACACCGGGGAGCTGTTTTTT; CDR3: CARTGPGTNTGELFF
length: 15; J: TRBJ1-1; size: NA; D: TRBD1; V: TRBV27; DNA: TGTGCCAGCGGGATTGGCAGGGGGCGTTGGACTGAAGCTTTCTTT; CDR3: CASGIGRGRWTEAFF
length: 15; J: TRBJ1-4; size: NA; D: TRBD1; V: TRBV25-1; DNA: TGTGCCAGCAGTGCTAGGGACAGGGGACGTAGGAAACTGTTTTTT; CDR3: CASSARDRGRRKLFF
length: 16; J: TRBJ1-1; size: few; D: NA; V: TRBV19; DNA: TGTGCCAGTACCGGGCAGGGGCCTGGGGGGAACACTGAAGCTTTCTTT; CDR3: CASTGQGPGGNTEAFF
length: 19; J: TRBJ1-1; size: many; D: TRBD1; V: TRBV15; DNA: TGTGCCACCAGCAGAGATCAAGGGGCAGGGGGGTTATTCTGGACTGAAGCTTTCTTT; CDR3: CATSRDQGAGGLFWTEAFF
length: 14; J: TRBJ1-5; size: many; D: TRBD1; V: TRBV2; DNA: TGTGCCAGCAGTGATCCACAGGGGGGACAGCCCCAGCATTTT; CDR3: CASSDPQGGQPQHF
length: 15; J: TRBJ1-5; size: few; D: NA; V: TRBV2; DNA: TGTGCCAGCAGTGTGCAGGTGAGGGGCCATCAGCCCCAGCATTTT; CDR3: CASSVQVRGHQPQHF
length: 14; J: TRBJ1-5; size: NA; D: TRBD1; V: TRBV7-9; DNA: TGTGCCACCGGGACAGGGACGTCTCTGGGGCCCCAGCATTTT; CDR3: CATGTGTSLGPQHF
length: 13; J: TRBJ2-7; size: NA; D: TRBD1; V: TRBV29-1; DNA: TGCAGCGTTAGACAGGGTGAAACCTACGAGCAGTACTTC; CDR3: CSVRQGETYEQYF
length: 11; J: TRBJ1-2; size: many; D: NA; V: TRBV27; DNA: TGTGCCACCAGGGGAGGCGATGGCTACACCTTC; CDR3: CATRGGDGYTF
length: 15; J: TRBJ1-1; size: NA; D: NA; V: TRBV5-1; DNA: TGCGCCAGCAGCCTATACTCCTCCGGGAACACTGAAGCTTTCTTT; CDR3: CASSLYSSGNTEAFF
length: 13; J: TRBJ2-7; size: NA; D: NA; V: TRBV24-1; DNA: TGTGCCACCAGTGCTCCCGGTGGGTACGAGCAGTACTTC; CDR3: CATSAPGGYEQYF
length: 12; J: TRBJ1-1; size: NA; D: NA; V: TRBV2; DNA: TGTGCCAGTTACCGGAGGAACACTGAAGCTTTCTTT; CDR3: CASYRRNTEAFF
length: 17; J: TRBJ2-7; size: many; D: TRBD2; V: TRBV2; DNA: TGTGCCAGCAGTGACGCGGGAGACCGGGGGGGTGCCCACGAGCAGTACTTC; CDR3: CASSDAGDRGGAHEQYF
length: 16; J: TRBJ1-6; size: once; D: TRBD1; V: TRBV7-9; DNA: TGTGCCAGCAGCACCGGGACAGGGGGCGCGGATTCACCCCTCCACTTT; CDR3: CASSTGTGGADSPLHF
length: 15; J: TRBJ1-4; size: NA; D: NA; V: TRBV19; DNA: TGTGCCAGTAGTATAGGGGCGAAAACTAATGAAAAACTGTTTTTT; CDR3: CASSIGAKTNEKLFF
length: 13; J: TRBJ2-7; size: many; D: NA; V: TRBV7-6; DNA: TGTGCCAGCAGCTTAGCGCCCGACTTCGAGCAGTACTTC; CDR3: CASSLAPDFEQYF
length: 15; J: TRBJ2-2; size: many; D: TRBD1; V: TRBV19; DNA: TGTGCCAGTAGTCCCCGGGACAGGGACACCGGGGAGCTGTTTTTT; CDR3: CASSPRDRDTGELFF
length: 12; J: TRBJ2-6; size: NA; D: NA; V: TRBV29-1; DNA: TGCAGCGTTGGGCCAGAAGACAACGTCCTGACTTTC; CDR3: CSVGPEDNVLTF
length: 13; J: TRBJ1-1; size: NA; D: NA; V: TRBV30; DNA: TGTGCCTGGTCCCAGGGTTGGAACACTGAAGCTTTCTTT; CDR3: CAWSQGWNTEAFF
length: 15; J: TRBJ2-2; size: many; D: NA; V: TRBV14; DNA: TGTGCCAGCAGCCCGAGGACAGAGAACACCGGGGAGCTGTTTTTT; CDR3: CASSPRTENTGELFF
length: 17; J: TRBJ2-5; size: few; D: TRBD2; V: TRBV7-2; DNA: TGTGCCAGCAGCTTAAGGCCCGGGACTAGCGGGAGAGAGACCCAGTACTTC; CDR3: CASSLRPGTSGRETQYF
length: 13; J: TRBJ2-5; size: NA; D: NA; V: TRBV20-1; DNA: TGCAGTGGAGGGGGGGACAGCCAAGAGACCCAGTACTTC; CDR3: CSGGGDSQETQYF
length: 16; J: TRBJ1-1; size: many; D: NA; V: TRBV12-3/TRBV12-4; DNA: TGTGCCAGCAGTTTAGGTTTGTCGGCCGGGAGCACTGAAGCTTTCTTT; CDR3: CASSLGLSAGSTEAFF
length: 14; J: TRBJ2-5; size: many; D: NA; V: TRBV2; DNA: TGTGCCAGCGGGTTGACAGAACCGAAAGAGACCCAGTACTTC; CDR3: CASGLTEPKETQYF
length: 17; J: TRBJ1-4; size: NA; D: TRBD1; V: TRBV25-1; DNA: TGTGCCAGCAGCTCGGACAGGGGGGGTTCGTCGAATGAAAAACTGTTTTTT; CDR3: CASSSDRGGSSNEKLFF
length: 12; J: TRBJ1-2; size: many; D: NA; V: TRBV7-2; DNA: TGTGCCAGCAGCCCCGAATACTATGGCTACACCTTC; CDR3: CASSPEYYGYTF
length: 17; J: TRBJ2-7; size: NA; D: TRBD2; V: TRBV20-1; DNA: TGCAGTGCTAGAGGGACTAGCGGGGGGGGAAGCTCCTACGAGCAGTACTTC; CDR3: CSARGTSGGGSSYEQYF
length: 17; J: TRBJ2-5; size: once; D: TRBD2; V: TRBV2; DNA: TGTGCCAGCGTCCCTGGCATCCGCGGGAGGGTCGGTGAGACCCAGTACTTC; CDR3: CASVPGIRGRVGETQYF
length: 13; J: TRBJ2-7; size: few; D: NA; V: TRBV4-3; DNA: TGCGCCAGCAGCCCCCCCAGCCAGGGGCCCCAGTACTTC; CDR3: CASSPPSQGPQYF
length: 15; J: TRBJ1-1; size: NA; D: TRBD1; V: TRBV24-1; DNA: TGTGCCACCAGTGCTAGTTTGGACAGGGACACTGAAGCTTTCTTT; CDR3: CATSASLDRDTEAFF
length: 16; J: TRBJ2-2; size: once; D: TRBD1; V: TRBV5-1; DNA: TGCGCCAGCAGCTTCTTACGGGACAGAGACACCGGGGAGCTGTTTTTT; CDR3: CASSFLRDRDTGELFF
length: 12; J: TRBJ1-5; size: many; D: NA; V: TRBV19; DNA: TGTGCCAGTAGGGTGGGGACTCAGCCCCAGCATTTT; CDR3: CASRVGTQPQHF
length: 13; J: TRBJ1-3; size: NA; D: NA; V: TRBV29-1; DNA: TGCAGCGCCTACCCCGGGACAGGAAACACCATATATTTT; CDR3: CSAYPGTGNTIYF
length: 18; J: TRBJ2-7; size: few; D: NA; V: TRBV2; DNA: TGTGCCAGCAGTGAATCGACTACACAGGATGCGACCTCCTACGAGCAGTACTTC; CDR3: CASSESTTQDATSYEQYF
length: 15; J: TRBJ1-2; size: many; D: NA; V: TRBV10-3; DNA: TGTGCCATCAATCTGGATAGGGCGGATCCCGACGGCTACACCTTC; CDR3: CAINLDRADPDGYTF
length: 15; J: TRBJ1-1; size: once; D: TRBD1; V: TRBV15; DNA: TGTGCCACCCGGGGGACAGGGGTGATGGACACTGAAGCTTTCTTT; CDR3: CATRGTGVMDTEAFF
length: 16; J: TRBJ2-5; size: many; D: TRBD2; V: TRBV7-9; DNA: TGCGCCAGCAGCCTCCGGACTAGCGGGGGACAAGAGACCCAGTACTTC; CDR3: CASSLRTSGGQETQYF
length: 16; J: TRBJ2-7; size: few; D: TRBD2; V: TRBV20-1; DNA: TGCAGTGCTAGAGGCCAGTGGCTAGCGGGTCCCTACGAGCAGTACTTC; CDR3: CSARGQWLAGPYEQYF
length: 14; J: TRBJ1-2; size: many; D: TRBD1; V: TRBV7-3; DNA: TGTGCCAGCAGCTTAGGGACAGGGGACTATGGCTACACCTTC; CDR3: CASSLGTGDYGYTF
length: 11; J: TRBJ1-2; size: once; D: TRBD1; V: TRBV29-1; DNA: TGCAGCGTTGCAGGGGGCGAGGGCTACACCTTC; CDR3: CSVAGGEGYTF
length: 13; J: TRBJ2-7; size: NA; D: NA; V: TRBV30; DNA: TGTGCCTGTCTCGTAGGGACCCCCTACGAGCAGTACTTC; CDR3: CACLVGTPYEQYF
length: 16; J: TRBJ1-2; size: many; D: TRBD1; V: TRBV24-1; DNA: TGTGCCACCAGTGACGCTGGGACAGGGCCTAACTATGGCTACACCTTC; CDR3: CATSDAGTGPNYGYTF
length: 14; J: TRBJ1-1; size: many; D: TRBD1; V: TRBV5-6; DNA: TGTGCCAGCAGCACAGGGGGCTGGGACACTGAAGCTTTCTTT; CDR3: CASSTGGWDTEAFF
length: 16; J: TRBJ1-1; size: NA; D: TRBD1; V: TRBV12-3/TRBV12-4; DNA: TGTGCCAGCTCACTGGGGACAGTAGGCATGAACACTGAAGCTTTCTTT; CDR3: CASSLGTVGMNTEAFF
length: 12; J: TRBJ1-2; size: many; D: NA; V: TRBV11-3; DNA: TGTGCCAGCAGCTCTGACGGCTATGGCTACACCTTC; CDR3: CASSSDGYGYTF
length: 15; J: TRBJ2-7; size: NA; D: NA; V: TRBV7-3; DNA: TGTGCCAGCAGCCCGCCGGGCCCGGGGGCGAGAAAGCAGTACTTC; CDR3: CASSPPGPGARKQYF
length: 18; J: TRBJ1-6; size: NA; D: TRBD1; V: TRBV6-2/TRBV6-3; DNA: TGTGCCAGCAGCTCCCCGAGGAGGGGACAGGTAGATAATTCACCCCTCCACTTT; CDR3: CASSSPRRGQVDNSPLHF
length: 15; J: TRBJ2-2; size: many; D: NA; V: TRBV7-7; DNA: TGTGCTAGCAGCTCGTCGGCAGGGAGGTCCGGGGAGCTGTTTTTT; CDR3: CASSSSAGRSGELFF
length: 12; J: TRBJ2-1; size: NA; D: TRBD2; V: TRBV12-3/TRBV12-4; DNA: TGTGCCAGCAGCCTTAGCGGGGGGGGGAAGTTCTTC; CDR3: CASSLSGGGKFF
length: 13; J: TRBJ1-6; size: many; D: NA; V: TRBV20-1; DNA: TGCAGTGCCCAAAGTGGGGTACGCTCACCCCTCCACTTT; CDR3: CSAQSGVRSPLHF
length: 16; J: TRBJ1-1; size: NA; D: TRBD1; V: TRBV18; DNA: TGTGCCAGCTCAAGAGAGACAGGGTCAAGGGGCACTGAAGCTTTCTTT; CDR3: CASSRETGSRGTEAFF
length: 15; J: TRBJ2-7; size: few; D: NA; V: TRBV7-2; DNA: TGTGCCAGCAGCCTTCGGGGGACTGTCCCATACGAGCAGTACTTC; CDR3: CASSLRGTVPYEQYF
length: 14; J: TRBJ1-5; size: few; D: NA; V: TRBV6-1; DNA: TGTGCCAGCAGTAAAGGTCCTCCAGGTCAGCCCCAGCATTTT; CDR3: CASSKGPPGQPQHF
length: 13; J: TRBJ2-5; size: many; D: NA; V: TRBV5-1; DNA: TGCGCCAGCAGCAGGGGACCTCAAGAGACCCAGTACTTC; CDR3: CASSRGPQETQYF
length: 15; J: TRBJ1-4; size: many; D: TRBD1; V: TRBV4-2; DNA: TGTGCCAGCAGCCAAGCCGACAGGGGAAGTGAAAAACTGTTTTTT; CDR3: CASSQADRGSEKLFF